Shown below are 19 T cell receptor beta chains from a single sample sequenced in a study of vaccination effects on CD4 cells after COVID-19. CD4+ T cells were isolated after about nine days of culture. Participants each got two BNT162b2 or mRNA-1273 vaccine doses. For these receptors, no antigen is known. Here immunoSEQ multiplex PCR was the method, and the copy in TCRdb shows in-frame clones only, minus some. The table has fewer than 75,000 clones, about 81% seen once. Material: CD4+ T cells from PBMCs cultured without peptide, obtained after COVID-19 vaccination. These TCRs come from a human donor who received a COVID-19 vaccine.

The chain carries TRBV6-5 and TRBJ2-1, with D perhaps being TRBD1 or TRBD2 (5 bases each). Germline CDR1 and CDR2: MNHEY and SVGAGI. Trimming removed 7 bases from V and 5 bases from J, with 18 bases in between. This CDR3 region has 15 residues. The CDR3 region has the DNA TGTGCCAGCACCGAGGGGCAGGGATTGCACAATGAGCAGTTCTTC. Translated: CASTEGQGLHNEQFF.

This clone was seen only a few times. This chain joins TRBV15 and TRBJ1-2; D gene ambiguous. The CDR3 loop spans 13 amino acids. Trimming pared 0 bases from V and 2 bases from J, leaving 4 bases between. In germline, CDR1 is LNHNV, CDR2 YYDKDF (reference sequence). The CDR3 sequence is CATSREVNYGYTF. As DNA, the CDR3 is TGTGCCACCAGCAGAGAGGTAAACTATGGCTACACCTTC.

The CDR3 region has the DNA TGTGCCAGCAGCTTAGGCTACGCGGGGGGACTCAATGAGCAGTTCTTC. This gives the protein CASSLGYAGGLNEQFF. The chain has TRBV11-2 and TRBJ2-1, with 8 bases aligning to TRBD2. The CDR3 has 16 residues. The trim removed 1 base at V and 6 bases at J, leaving 8 bases unmatched. Germline-derived CDR1 and CDR2 are SGHAT and FQNNGV. The complete variable domain, with remaining parts taken from reference TRBV11-2 and TRBJ2-1, reads EAGVAQSPRYKIIEKRQSVAFWCNPISGHATLYWYQQILGQGPKLLIQFQNNGVVDDSQLPKDRFSAERLKGVDSTLKIQPAKLEDSAVYLCASSLGYAGGLNEQFFGPGTRLTVL.

CDR3 protein: CASSLRGLYGYTF. The CDR3 coding sequence is TGTGCCAGCAGCCTCAGGGGCCTCTATGGCTACACCTTC. This sequence joins TRBV28 and TRBJ1-2; weak D call: TRBD1 (6 bases). CDR1 and CDR2 from the germline V gene are MDHEN and SYDVKM. This CDR3 is built from 13 residues. Trimming removed 6 bases at V and 4 bases at J, with 12 bases between.

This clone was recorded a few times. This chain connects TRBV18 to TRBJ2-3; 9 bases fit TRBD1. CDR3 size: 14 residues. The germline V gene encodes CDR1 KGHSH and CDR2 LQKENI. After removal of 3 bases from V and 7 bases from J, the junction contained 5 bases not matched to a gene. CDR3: CASSPGQGWNTQYF. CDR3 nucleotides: TGTGCCAGCTCACCTGGACAGGGGTGGAATACGCAGTATTTT.

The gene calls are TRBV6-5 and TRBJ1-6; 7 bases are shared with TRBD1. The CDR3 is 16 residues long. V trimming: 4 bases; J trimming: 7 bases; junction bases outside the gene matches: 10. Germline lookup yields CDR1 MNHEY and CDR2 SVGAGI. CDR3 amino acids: CASSSTRGQKNSPLHF. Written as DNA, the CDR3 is TGTGCCAGCAGTTCGACTCGGGGACAGAAAAATTCACCCCTCCACTTT.

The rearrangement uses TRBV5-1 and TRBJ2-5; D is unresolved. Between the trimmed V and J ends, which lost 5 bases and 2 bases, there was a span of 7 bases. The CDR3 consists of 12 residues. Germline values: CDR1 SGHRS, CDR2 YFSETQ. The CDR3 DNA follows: TGCGCCAGCAGAACAACTCAAGAGACCCAGTACTTC. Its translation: CASRTTQETQYF.

The CDR3 DNA follows: TGTGCCAGCAGTTTAGTGCGGGGTACGCAGTATTTT. Translated: CASSLVRGTQYF. The chain joins TRBV12-3 or TRBV12-4 to TRBJ2-3; D is possibly TRBD2 (6 bases). This CDR3 is built from 12 residues. Trimming cost V 1 base and J 8 bases, with 7 bases left between them.

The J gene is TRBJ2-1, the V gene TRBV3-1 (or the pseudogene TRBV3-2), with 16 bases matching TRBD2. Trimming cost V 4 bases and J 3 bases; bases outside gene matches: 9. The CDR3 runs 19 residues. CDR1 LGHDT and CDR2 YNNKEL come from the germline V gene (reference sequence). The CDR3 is CASSPQGLAGGPVYNEQFF. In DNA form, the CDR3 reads TGTGCCAGCAGCCCACAGGGACTAGCGGGAGGGCCAGTCTACAATGAGCAGTTCTTC.

The CDR3 loop reads CAISELGINQPQHF. CDR3 nucleotide sequence: TGTGCCATCAGTGAATTAGGGATTAATCAGCCCCAGCATTTT. The chain joins TRBV10-3 to TRBJ1-5; D uncertain. CDR1 ENHRY and CDR2 SYGVKD come from the germline V gene. CDR3 length: 14 amino acids. V was trimmed by 3 bases and J by 4 bases, leaving 10 bases between them.

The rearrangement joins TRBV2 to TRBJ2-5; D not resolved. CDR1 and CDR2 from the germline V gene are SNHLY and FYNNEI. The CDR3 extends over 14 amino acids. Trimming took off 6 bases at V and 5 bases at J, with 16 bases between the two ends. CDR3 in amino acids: CASRTLVQQETQYF. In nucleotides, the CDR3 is TGTGCCAGCAGAACTCTAGTGCAGCAGGAGACCCAGTACTTC.

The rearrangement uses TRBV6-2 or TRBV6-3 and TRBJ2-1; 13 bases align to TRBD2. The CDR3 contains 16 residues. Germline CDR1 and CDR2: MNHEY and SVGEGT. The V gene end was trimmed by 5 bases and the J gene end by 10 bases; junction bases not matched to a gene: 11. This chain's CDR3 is CASSGGLAGPLTEQFF. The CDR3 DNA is TGTGCCAGCAGTGGGGGACTAGCGGGACCCCTAACGGAGCAGTTCTTC.

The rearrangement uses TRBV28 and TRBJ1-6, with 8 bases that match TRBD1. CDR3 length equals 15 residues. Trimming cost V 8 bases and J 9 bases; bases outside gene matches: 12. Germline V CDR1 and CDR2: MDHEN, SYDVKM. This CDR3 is CASSASGQGSSPLHF. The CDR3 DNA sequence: TGTGCCAGCTCAGCATCCGGACAGGGAAGTTCACCCCTCCACTTT.

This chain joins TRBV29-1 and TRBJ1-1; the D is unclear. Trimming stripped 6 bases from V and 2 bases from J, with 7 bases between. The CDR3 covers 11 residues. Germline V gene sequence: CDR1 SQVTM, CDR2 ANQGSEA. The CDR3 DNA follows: TGCAGCGTAGGGAGAAACACTGAAGCTTTCTTT. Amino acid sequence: CSVGRNTEAFF.

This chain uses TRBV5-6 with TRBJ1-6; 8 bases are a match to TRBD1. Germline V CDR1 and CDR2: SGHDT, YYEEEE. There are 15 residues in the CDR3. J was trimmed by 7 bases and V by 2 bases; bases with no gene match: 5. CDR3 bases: TGTGCCAGCAGCTTCCTGGACAGGGTAAATTCACCCCTCCACTTT. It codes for CASSFLDRVNSPLHF.

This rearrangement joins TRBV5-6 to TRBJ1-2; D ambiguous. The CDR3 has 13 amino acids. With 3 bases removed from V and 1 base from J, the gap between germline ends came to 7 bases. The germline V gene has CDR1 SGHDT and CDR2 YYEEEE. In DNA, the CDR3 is TGTGCCAGCAGCTCCTTACTTAACTATGGCTACACCTTC. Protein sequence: CASSSLLNYGYTF.

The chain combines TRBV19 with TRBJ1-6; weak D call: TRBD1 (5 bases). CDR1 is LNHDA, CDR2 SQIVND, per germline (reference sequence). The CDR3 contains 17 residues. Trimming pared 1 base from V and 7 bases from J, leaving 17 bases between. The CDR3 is CASSIARGSLVNSPLHF. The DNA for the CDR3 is TGTGCCAGTAGTATAGCAAGGGGATCCCTCGTCAATTCACCCCTCCACTTT.

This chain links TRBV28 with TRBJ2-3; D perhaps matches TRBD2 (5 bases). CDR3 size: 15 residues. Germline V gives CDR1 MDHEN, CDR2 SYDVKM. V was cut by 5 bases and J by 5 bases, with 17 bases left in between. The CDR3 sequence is CASSPLGVGKDTQYF. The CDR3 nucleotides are TGTGCCAGCAGTCCCCTGGGAGTCGGGAAAGATACGCAGTATTTT. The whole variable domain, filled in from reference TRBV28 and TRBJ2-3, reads DVKVTQSSRYLVKRTGEKVFLECVQDMDHENMFWYRQDPGLGLRLIYFSYDVKMKEKGDIPEGYSVSREKKERFSLILESASTNQTSMYLCASSPLGVGKDTQYFGPGTRLTVL.

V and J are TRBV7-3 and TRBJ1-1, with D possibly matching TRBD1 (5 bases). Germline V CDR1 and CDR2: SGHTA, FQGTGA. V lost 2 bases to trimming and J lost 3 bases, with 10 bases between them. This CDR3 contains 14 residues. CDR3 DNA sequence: TGTGCCAGCAGCTTACGGGGACGGCACACTGAAGCTTTCTTT. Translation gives CASSLRGRHTEAFF.